Listed here are 17 T cell receptor beta chains from one sample, sequenced in a study of regulatory T cells in long-lasting Graves disease. Arm-PCR with iRepertoire HTBI primers amplified the CDR3 regions for these TCR beta libraries. TCRdb reprocessed the multiplex PCR reads with MiXCR, giving one entry per CDR3 protein. Counted here are approximately 460,000 distinct CDR3 sequences, about 16% occurring once; the ten biggest clones make up 9.5% to 12%. Stated time point: newly diagnosed GD, antithyroid drugs for less than 3 months. With RNA extracted from PBMCs as input, the TCR library was made. This sample also belongs to another study, concerning T cells in Graves' hyperthyroidism and ophthalmopathy.

The sequences come from peripheral blood mononuclear cells (PBMCs), collected at new diagnosis, from a patient treated with antithyroid drugs. The origin of the receptors is a woman aged 25 to 39 with Graves disease.

In its sample, this clonotype was seen a few times. The chain combines TRBV9 with TRBJ1-6; 10 bases agree with TRBD1. V lost 3 bases and J lost 5; bases outside the gene matches: 5. The CDR3 spans 16 residues. Germline V gene sequence: CDR1 SGDLS, CDR2 YYNGEE. The CDR3 coding sequence is TGTGCCAGCAGCGCCGGGACAGGGGAAAATAATTCACCCCTCCACTTT. Its translation is CASSAGTGENNSPLHF.

This clonotype was seen many times. The V and J genes are TRBV6-1 and TRBJ1-1; a weak D match, TRBD1 (6 bases). CDR3 length: 15 amino acids. V lost 5 bases and J lost 7, with 20 bases in between. From germline, CDR1 is MNHNS and CDR2 SASEGT. The CDR3 DNA is TGTGCCAGCAGTCTACAGGGAAGTTACTACGATGAAGCTTTCTTT. This encodes CASSLQGSYYDEAFF.

This chain links TRBV12-3 or TRBV12-4 with TRBJ2-5; TRBD1 agrees at 8 bases. Matching the DNA end better, TRBJ2-1 makes the J call doubtful. This CDR3 is 16 amino acids long. As DNA, the CDR3 is TGTGCCAGCAATTTCCAGGGGGCCGAGGTAGACAATGAGCAGTTCTTC. It specifies CASNFQGAEVDNEQFF.

To note about this clonotype: A read error likely explains this, since a far larger clone differs by one base. The genes are TRBV7-2 and TRBJ2-1, with D hard to call. Deletions cut 9 bases from V and 0 bases from J, with 21 bases between. CDR3 length equals 17 residues. Germline V CDR1 and CDR2: SGHTA, FQGNSA. The CDR3 region is CASTDSPSPGSYNEQFF. Written as DNA, the CDR3 is TGTGCCAGTACCGATAGCCCCAGCCCTGGCTCCTACAATGAGCAGTTCTTC.

This clonotype was detected only once. It may be a read error: a sequence one base away is much more abundant. This rearrangement joins TRBV6-5 to TRBJ2-1; D ambiguous. Germline CDR1 is MNHEY and CDR2 is SVGAGI. This CDR3 region has 17 residues. The ends were cut back, 4 bases at V and 0 bases at J, with 16 bases in the middle. CDR3 nucleotide sequence: TGTGCCAGCAGTTTCACTGGCGACCCAAGCTCCTACAATGAGCAGTTCTTC. Translation: CASSFTGDPSSYNEQFF.

This clonotype was seen ten or more times. The rearrangement uses TRBV2 and TRBJ1-6; D gene ambiguous. V dropped 2 bases and J dropped 4 bases, with 9 bases sitting between them. Germline CDR1 reads SNHLY; CDR2 reads FYNNEI. This CDR3 is 15 amino acids long. CDR3 residues: CASSEFLKYNSPLHF. CDR3 DNA sequence: TGTGCCAGCAGTGAATTCCTGAAATATAATTCACCCCTCCACTTT.

This chain uses TRBV2 with TRBJ1-1, with D possibly being TRBD1 (5 bases). Germline assignment: CDR1 SNHLY and CDR2 FYNNEI. The ends were cut back, 7 bases at V and 5 bases at J, with 20 bases in the middle. The CDR3 has 15 residues. The CDR3 DNA reads as TGTGCCAGCACCTCGATGCGGGGAGGGGAAACTGAAGCTTTCTTT. Translation: CASTSMRGGETEAFF.

At least ten counts were recorded for this clonotype. DNA for the CDR3: TGTGCCAGCAGTGAAGCGCTGTCAGCCCCCTACGAGCAGTACTTC. Translating it yields CASSEALSAPYEQYF. The chain couples TRBV6-1 to TRBJ2-7, with D unclear. V was pared by 0 bases and J by 2 bases, with 11 bases between. Germline V gene sequence: CDR1 MNHNS, CDR2 SASEGT. The CDR3 is 15 residues long.

For the CDR3, the DNA is TGTGCCAGCAGTTACTCGATGGGTGCAGGGTGGGATGGCTACACCTTC. The encoded protein is CASSYSMGAGWDGYTF. The chain carries TRBV6-2 or TRBV6-3 and TRBJ1-2, with TRBD1 as a possible D gene (5 bases). There are 16 residues in the CDR3. V was trimmed by 0 bases and J by 6 bases, leaving 17 bases between them. Germline V gene data show CDR1 as MNHEY and CDR2 as SVGEGT.

This clonotype showed up many times. The chain employs TRBV7-9 and TRBJ1-2, with TRBD1 matching 9 bases. V was pared by 9 bases and J by 5 bases, with 10 bases of the junction left unmatched. Germline-derived CDR1 and CDR2 are SEHNR and FQNEAQ (reference sequence). This CDR3 is 14 amino acids long. The CDR3 is CASRTFGTGYGYTF. DNA of the CDR3: TGTGCCAGTAGGACTTTTGGGACAGGGTATGGCTACACCTTC.

This clonotype was counted between two and nine times. With a much larger clone just one base away, this may be a read error. The gene calls are TRBV6-1 and TRBJ2-7, with D possibly matching TRBD1 (5 bases). V was trimmed by 3 bases and J by 1 base, leaving 13 bases between them. The CDR3 runs 15 residues. Germline CDR1 and CDR2: MNHNS and SASEGT. The CDR3 protein is CASSEDETVSYEQYF. The CDR3 DNA sequence: TGTGCCAGCAGTGAGGATGAGACAGTATCCTACGAGCAGTACTTC.

This chain joins TRBV6-1 and TRBJ1-1; D not resolved. CDR1 and CDR2 from the germline V gene are MNHNS and SASEGT. The CDR3 runs to 13 residues. With 10 bases removed from V and 2 bases from J, the gap between germline ends came to 14 bases. As DNA, the CDR3 is TGTGCCACCTTTTTAAGAGGAAACACTGAAGCTTTCTTT. This translates into CATFLRGNTEAFF.

This clonotype was counted at least ten times. In DNA form, the CDR3 reads TGTGCCAACCGAGGCGGCGGACCCTCCTACAATGAGCAGTTCTTC. It specifies CANRGGGPSYNEQFF. This chain links TRBV24-1 with TRBJ2-1; D uncertain. This CDR3 has 15 residues. Germline V CDR1 and CDR2: KGHDR, SFDVKD. V dropped 11 bases and J dropped 0 bases, with 16 bases sitting between them.

This clonotype was counted a few times. The chain employs TRBV6-1 and TRBJ2-2, with TRBD2 matching over 10 bases. The CDR3 runs to 16 residues. Germline V gene data show CDR1 as MNHNS and CDR2 as SASEGT. Trimming removed 5 bases from V and 0 bases from J; junction bases left unmatched: 3. CDR3 region: CASSKLAGSNTGELFF. CDR3 nucleotides: TGTGCCAGCAGTAAACTAGCGGGATCGAACACCGGGGAGCTGTTTTTT.

This clonotype was seen ten or more times. This sequence joins TRBV6-1 and TRBJ2-3, with D possibly being TRBD2 (5 bases). The CDR3 totals 13 residues. The germline CDR1 and CDR2 sequences are MNHNS and SASEGT. Deletions cut 7 bases from V and 2 bases from J, with 10 bases between. The CDR3 nucleotides read TGTGCCAGCACTAGAGCGGACACAGATACGCAGTATTTT. It translates to CASTRADTDTQYF.

The chain combines TRBV6-1 with TRBJ1-6, with a tentative D call TRBD1 (5 bases). Trimming took off 2 bases at V and 9 bases at J, with 17 bases between the two ends. Germline CDR1 is MNHNS and CDR2 is SASEGT. CDR3 size: 16 residues. This CDR3 is CASSESKGPLGSPLHF. The CDR3 bases are TGTGCCAGCAGTGAATCAAAGGGGCCTTTGGGTTCACCCCTCCACTTT.

This clonotype was seen repeatedly, ten times or more. This chain uses TRBV3-1 with TRBJ2-1, with 16 bases identical to TRBD2. The length of the CDR3 is 16 residues. Germline V gene sequence: CDR1 LGHDT, CDR2 YNNKEL (reference sequence). V was pared by 3 bases and J by 7 bases, with 3 bases of the junction left unmatched. CDR3 residues: CASSQGLAGGGNEQFF. DNA for the CDR3: TGTGCCAGCAGCCAGGGACTAGCGGGAGGGGGTAATGAGCAGTTCTTC.